The rows below give T cell receptor beta chains drawn from one sample of a study of shared clonotypes between healthy human individuals. Data came from immunoSEQ multiplex PCR; TCRdb stores just in-frame clones and leaves some out. The table has about 690,000 clones, roughly 88% seen once; the top ten hold around a third. Sequenced input: memory CD8+ T cells from PBMCs. Source of these receptors: a man aged 18 to 30 in good health. Some clones in this sample may be carry-over from other donors' samples. CDR3s include the opening cysteine and the closing phenylalanine or tryptophan. The D gene is left open where the match is weak. Not all rows give a size; the values are once, few, many and, for expanded clones, a class.

J: TRBJ1-3; D: .; V: TRBV28; size: .; CDR3: CASSSTSIYF; DNA: TGTGCCAGCAGTTCTACGTCCATATATTTT
J: TRBJ2-1; D: .; V: TRBV10-3; size: many; CDR3: CAIAEGARNNEQFF; DNA: TGTGCCATCGCTGAAGGGGCGCGGAACAATGAGCAGTTCTTC
J: TRBJ2-7; D: TRBD1; V: TRBV6-5; size: .; CDR3: CASRIGQGAYEQYF; DNA: TGTGCCAGCAGGATCGGACAGGGGGCCTACGAGCAGTACTTC
J: TRBJ2-2; D: .; V: TRBV6-5; size: .; CDR3: CASSYLRANTGELFF; DNA: TGTGCCAGCAGTTACTTGCGGGCGAACACCGGGGAGCTGTTTTTT
J: TRBJ1-2; D: .; V: TRBV7-9; size: .; CDR3: CASSLLGGYTF; DNA: TGTGCCAGCAGCTTATTAGGTGGCTACACCTTC
J: TRBJ2-1; D: .; V: TRBV14; size: .; CDR3: CASSQVNGVFYEQFF; DNA: TGTGCCAGCAGCCAAGTCAACGGCGTATTCTATGAGCAGTTCTTC
J: TRBJ2-2; D: TRBD2; V: TRBV28; size: .; CDR3: CASSFGREVTGELFF; DNA: TGTGCCAGCAGTTTCGGGCGGGAGGTTACCGGGGAGCTGTTTTTT
J: TRBJ2-7; D: .; V: TRBV9; size: .; CDR3: CASSLGSSSYEQYF; DNA: TGTGCCAGCAGCCTCGGTTCCTCTTCCTACGAGCAGTACTTC
J: TRBJ1-4; D: .; V: TRBV27; size: once; CDR3: CASKNAGLGEKLFF; DNA: TGTGCCAGCAAAAATGCGGGGTTAGGAGAAAAACTGTTTTTT
J: TRBJ2-1; D: .; V: TRBV7-9; size: .; CDR3: CASSQGWEQFF; DNA: TGTGCCAGCAGCCAAGGATGGGAGCAGTTCTTC
J: TRBJ2-2; D: .; V: TRBV28; size: .; CDR3: CASNPAPGAFSGELFF; DNA: TGTGCCAGCAACCCCGCGCCGGGTGCTTTTTCCGGGGAGCTGTTTTTT
J: TRBJ1-1; D: .; V: TRBV6-1; size: .; CDR3: CASGQTGTEAFF; DNA: TGTGCCAGCGGTCAGACGGGCACTGAAGCTTTCTTT
J: TRBJ1-1; D: .; V: TRBV19; size: .; CDR3: CASSLGTVGVGYVGMNTEAFF; DNA: TGTGCCAGTAGCCTCGGAACAGTGGGCGTGGGATATGTAGGCATGAACACTGAAGCTTTCTTT
J: TRBJ2-2; D: .; V: TRBV5-1; size: .; CDR3: CASQTGELFF; DNA: TGCGCCAGCCAGACCGGGGAGCTGTTTTTT
J: TRBJ1-1; D: .; V: TRBV5-4; size: .; CDR3: CASSATDGNTEAFF; DNA: TGTGCCAGCAGCGCAACTGACGGGAACACTGAAGCTTTCTTT
J: TRBJ1-1; D: TRBD1; V: TRBV7-8; size: .; CDR3: CASSLFDREGTEAFF; DNA: TGTGCCAGCAGCTTATTCGACAGGGAAGGCACTGAAGCTTTCTTT
J: TRBJ2-7; D: .; V: TRBV19; size: .; CDR3: CASSPRDGSYEQYF; DNA: TGTGCCAGTAGTCCCCGGGACGGTAGTTACGAGCAGTACTTC
J: TRBJ2-7; D: .; V: TRBV11-2; size: .; CDR3: CASTPRRGTYEQYF; DNA: TGTGCCAGCACCCCTAGACGGGGGACCTACGAGCAGTACTTC
J: TRBJ1-1; D: .; V: TRBV9; size: few; CDR3: CASSPGGGLYTEAFF; DNA: TGTGCCAGCAGCCCCGGTGGGGGGCTGTACACTGAAGCTTTCTTT
J: TRBJ2-5; D: .; V: TRBV2; size: once; CDR3: CASSERDPQETQYF; DNA: TGTGCCAGCAGTGAACGAGACCCCCAAGAGACCCAGTACTTC
J: TRBJ2-5; D: .; V: TRBV19; size: .; CDR3: CASRSGETQYF; DNA: TGTGCCAGTCGGTCGGGAGAGACCCAGTACTTC
J: TRBJ2-1; D: .; V: TRBV10-1; size: .; CDR3: CASSDTLNWNNEQFF; DNA: TGCGCCAGCAGTGATACCTTGAACTGGAATAATGAGCAGTTCTTC
J: TRBJ1-1; D: .; V: TRBV11-3; size: .; CDR3: CASSLAPGTEAFF; DNA: TGTGCCAGCAGCTTAGCCCCTGGGACTGAAGCTTTCTTT
J: TRBJ2-1; D: .; V: TRBV7-9; size: .; CDR3: CAGWGEGESYNEQFF; DNA: TGTGCCGGTTGGGGCGAGGGCGAGTCCTACAATGAGCAGTTCTTC
J: TRBJ1-5; D: TRBD1; V: TRBV6-1; size: many; CDR3: CASSEAETGAMPQHF; DNA: TGTGCCAGCAGTGAAGCGGAGACAGGGGCCATGCCCCAGCATTTT
J: TRBJ2-7; D: .; V: TRBV14; size: .; CDR3: CASSQDFVYEQYF; DNA: TGTGCCAGCAGCCAAGATTTCGTGTACGAGCAGTACTTC
J: TRBJ2-7; D: .; V: TRBV29-1; size: .; CDR3: CSVEALDSYEQYF; DNA: TGCAGCGTTGAGGCACTAGACTCCTACGAGCAGTACTTC
J: TRBJ2-1; D: .; V: TRBV21-1; size: .; CDR3: CASIPGREEQFF; DNA: TGTGCCAGCATTCCGGGCCGAGAGGAGCAGTTCTTC
J: TRBJ2-1; D: TRBD1; V: TRBV15; size: .; CDR3: CATSRDRWTGNEQFF; DNA: TGTGCCACCAGCAGAGATCGGTGGACAGGGAATGAGCAGTTCTTC
J: TRBJ1-4; D: .; V: TRBV28; size: .; CDR3: CASSFYNRDGKLFF; DNA: TGTGCCAGCAGTTTTTATAACAGAGATGGAAAACTGTTTTTT
J: TRBJ2-1; D: TRBD2; V: TRBV12-5; size: .; CDR3: CASGLVSGRAYNEQFF; DNA: TGTGCTAGTGGTTTGGTTAGCGGGAGGGCTTACAATGAGCAGTTCTTC
J: TRBJ1-2; D: .; V: TRBV27; size: once; CDR3: CASSFQDNYGYTF; DNA: TGTGCCAGCAGTTTCCAGGACAACTATGGCTACACCTTC
J: TRBJ2-7; D: .; V: TRBV7-9; size: .; CDR3: CASSSTRTHSYEQYF; DNA: TGTGCCAGCAGCTCAACACGGACGCACTCCTACGAGCAGTACTTC
J: TRBJ2-7; D: .; V: TRBV11-2; size: once; CDR3: CASSWSPTDRLRHEQYF; DNA: TGTGCCAGCAGCTGGTCCCCGACTGACCGCCTCCGGCACGAGCAGTACTTC
J: TRBJ2-1; D: .; V: TRBV14; size: .; CDR3: CASSQARLRKYNEQFF; DNA: TGTGCCAGCAGCCAAGCACGACTACGAAAGTACAATGAGCAGTTCTTC
J: TRBJ2-1; D: TRBD2; V: TRBV29-1; size: .; CDR3: CSVIAGGPGNEQFF; DNA: TGCAGCGTCATAGCGGGAGGGCCGGGTAATGAGCAGTTCTTC
J: TRBJ2-7; D: .; V: TRBV7-5; size: .; CDR3: CVRSLTWRAGGYEQYF; DNA: TGTGTCAGAAGCTTAACTTGGAGGGCCGGGGGCTACGAGCAGTACTTC
J: TRBJ2-2; D: .; V: TRBV7-2; size: .; CDR3: CASSDHRDTTGELFF; DNA: TGTGCCAGCAGCGACCACAGGGATACCACCGGGGAGCTGTTTTTT
J: TRBJ1-2; D: .; V: TRBV21-1; size: .; CDR3: CASSNRQRTNYGYTF; DNA: TGTGCCAGCAGCAACCGACAGCGAACTAACTATGGCTACACCTTC
J: TRBJ1-1; D: TRBD1; V: TRBV7-6; size: .; CDR3: CASSPPTGYTEAFF; DNA: TGTGCCAGCAGCCCACCGACAGGGTACACTGAAGCTTTCTTT
J: TRBJ1-2; D: .; V: TRBV19; size: .; CDR3: CASSGISPRDYGYTF; DNA: TGTGCCAGTAGTGGGATCTCGCCCCGAGATTATGGCTACACCTTC
J: TRBJ2-7; D: .; V: TRBV6-6; size: .; CDR3: CASNFAGYSYEQYF; DNA: TGTGCCAGCAACTTTGCGGGGTACTCCTACGAGCAGTACTTC
J: TRBJ2-2; D: TRBD2; V: TRBV28; size: medium-sized; CDR3: CASSLWASGAGELFF; DNA: TGTGCCAGCAGTTTATGGGCTAGCGGGGCCGGGGAGCTGTTTTTT
J: TRBJ2-7; D: .; V: TRBV4-3; size: .; CDR3: CASSPSWGPSADEQYF; DNA: TGCGCCAGCAGCCCCTCGTGGGGCCCTTCCGCAGACGAGCAGTACTTC
J: TRBJ2-5; D: .; V: TRBV6-6; size: .; CDR3: CASSYLGTKWETQYF; DNA: TGTGCCAGCAGTTACCTAGGGACGAAGTGGGAGACCCAGTACTTC
J: TRBJ2-3; D: .; V: TRBV5-8; size: .; CDR3: CASSLWGEADTQYF; DNA: TGTGCCAGCAGCTTGTGGGGGGAGGCAGATACGCAGTATTTT
J: TRBJ1-5; D: .; V: TRBV15; size: .; CDR3: CATSRDLGEGQPQHF; DNA: TGTGCCACCAGCAGAGATTTAGGGGAAGGTCAGCCCCAGCATTTT
J: TRBJ2-7; D: TRBD1; V: TRBV7-9; size: .; CDR3: CASSPGTGWYEQYF; DNA: TGTGCCAGCAGCCCCGGGACAGGGTGGTACGAGCAGTACTTC
J: TRBJ1-2; D: .; V: TRBV5-6; size: .; CDR3: CASSRESGYGYTF; DNA: TGTGCCAGCAGCCGCGAAAGCGGCTATGGCTACACCTTC
J: TRBJ2-5; D: .; V: TRBV18; size: .; CDR3: CASSPPIVTYQETQYF; DNA: TGTGCCAGCTCACCACCGATCGTTACATACCAAGAGACCCAGTACTTC
J: TRBJ1-4; D: .; V: TRBV13; size: once; CDR3: CASSFKLSTNEKLFF; DNA: TGTGCCAGCAGCTTCAAACTTTCAACTAATGAAAAACTGTTTTTT
J: TRBJ2-2; D: .; V: TRBV7-2; size: once; CDR3: CASSLDRRPNTGELFF; DNA: TGTGCCAGCAGCTTAGACAGGCGCCCGAACACCGGGGAGCTGTTTTTT
J: TRBJ2-7; D: .; V: TRBV7-9; size: .; CDR3: CASSRGTAVYEQYF; DNA: TGTGCCAGCAGCCGCGGGACAGCCGTTTACGAGCAGTACTTC
J: TRBJ2-7; D: TRBD1; V: TRBV7-3; size: .; CDR3: CASSWDRAWEQYF; DNA: TGTGCCAGCAGCTGGGACAGGGCTTGGGAGCAGTACTTC
J: TRBJ1-2; D: .; V: TRBV5-1; size: .; CDR3: CASLRTPRGANYGYTF; DNA: TGCGCCAGCCTACGGACCCCCCGAGGGGCTAACTATGGCTACACCTTC
J: TRBJ1-1; D: .; V: TRBV28; size: .; CDR3: CASSIGDTEAFF; DNA: TGTGCCAGCAGTATAGGGGACACTGAAGCTTTCTTT
J: TRBJ2-1; D: TRBD1; V: TRBV9; size: .; CDR3: CASSARDSYDYNEQFF; DNA: TGTGCCAGCAGCGCCCGGGACAGCTACGACTACAATGAGCAGTTCTTC
J: TRBJ2-7; D: .; V: TRBV5-4; size: once; CDR3: CASSLQAGTYEQYF; DNA: TGTGCCAGCAGCTTGCAGGCGGGGACGTACGAGCAGTACTTC
J: TRBJ2-2; D: .; V: TRBV6-5; size: .; CDR3: CASSYPSGELFF; DNA: TGTGCCAGCAGTTACCCCAGCGGGGAGCTGTTTTTT